The 10 T cell receptor beta chains listed next were all sequenced from one sample in a study of OX40 agonist ivuxolimab in advanced cancers. Repertoires were generated with immunoSEQ multiplex PCR, while TCRdb's copy carries only in-frame clones and drops some. Seen here are fewer than 45,000 clones, about 86% observed once, and the top ten hold roughly 33%. The source was CD4+ or CD8+ T cells sorted from blood, collected in a trial of the OX40 agonist ivuxolimab. The receptor set was obtained from an adult with an advanced solid tumor such as melanoma, head and neck, liver or kidney cancer.

The chain links TRBV5-1 to TRBJ2-3; D may correspond to TRBD1 or TRBD2 (5 bases each). Trimming pared 0 bases from V and 3 bases from J, leaving 11 bases between. This CDR3 is built from 15 residues. Germline lookup yields CDR1 SGHRS and CDR2 YFSETQ. The CDR3 region is CASSLGAGSTDTQYF. The CDR3 region has the DNA TGCGCCAGCAGCTTGGGTGCAGGGAGTACAGATACGCAGTATTTT.

J is TRBJ2-1 and V is TRBV29-1; no firm D call. CDR1 is SQVTM and CDR2 is ANQGSEA in the germline V gene. Trimming removed 4 bases at V and 7 bases at J, with 8 bases between. This CDR3 is built from 11 residues. CDR3 in DNA: TGCAGCGTTGTGGCCACAAATGAGCAGTTCTTC. Encoded protein: CSVVATNEQFF.

V gene TRBV5-1 combines with J gene TRBJ2-7; TRBD2 aligns across 13 bases. The V and J ends lost 4 bases and 3 bases, in that order; junction bases with no gene match: 4. CDR1 and CDR2 (germline): SGHRS, YFSETQ. The CDR3 loop spans 15 amino acids. The DNA for the CDR3 is TGCGCCAGCAGCCCGGGACTAGCGGGGTACTACGAGCAGTACTTC. Translated, it gives CASSPGLAGYYEQYF. Looking up the rest from reference TRBV5-1 and TRBJ2-7 gives the full variable domain: KAGVTQTPRYLIKTRGQQVTLSCSPISGHRSVSWYQQTPGQGLQFLFEYFSETQRNKGNFPGRFSGRQFSNSRSEMNVSTLELGDSALYLCASSPGLAGYYEQYFGPGTRLTVT.

The chain couples TRBV27 to TRBJ1-1; D uncertain. CDR1 and CDR2 from the germline V gene are MNHEY and SMNVEV (reference sequence). The length of the CDR3 is 11 residues. V lost 11 bases to trimming and J lost 1 base, with 8 bases between them. The CDR3 DNA is TGTGCCGACCGGGGGAACACTGAAGCTTTCTTT. Translated: CADRGNTEAFF.

The rearrangement uses TRBV5-4 and TRBJ2-1, with D perhaps TRBD2 (5 bases). CDR1 is SGHNT and CDR2 is YYREEE in the germline V gene (reference sequence). The CDR3 is made up of 15 amino acids. V was clipped by 4 bases and J by 6 bases, with 17 bases between them. DNA of the CDR3: TGTGCCAGCAGCCCCCCTGCGGGTTTGCTCAATGAGCAGTTCTTC. As protein: CASSPPAGLLNEQFF.

This sequence joins TRBV28 and TRBJ1-1, with no clear D. Trimming took 1 base from V and 1 from J, leaving 13 bases between them. This CDR3 contains 16 residues. The germline CDR1 and CDR2 sequences are MDHEN and SYDVKM. CDR3 nucleotide sequence: TGTGCCAGCAGTTTATTGGGTGGAGTACAGAACACTGAAGCTTTCTTT. This encodes CASSLLGGVQNTEAFF.

There are a few counts of this clone. The chain has TRBV30 and TRBJ2-7; 12 nucleotides agree with TRBD2. The CDR3 contains 16 residues. Trimming at V came to 2 bases and at J to 2 bases, leaving 7 bases not matched to a gene. Germline CDR1 is GTSNPN and CDR2 is SVGIG (reference sequence). The CDR3 protein is CAWSRTSGAWTYEQYF. The CDR3 DNA sequence: TGTGCCTGGAGTCGGACTAGCGGGGCCTGGACCTACGAGCAGTACTTC.

The rearrangement links TRBV7-3 to TRBJ2-1; D gene unclear. Deletions cut 2 bases from V and 0 bases from J, with 14 bases between. The CDR3 has 17 amino acids. From germline, CDR1 is SGHTA and CDR2 FQGTGA. Here the CDR3 reads CASSLAPSVGSYNEQFF. CDR3 nucleotide sequence: TGTGCCAGCAGCTTAGCCCCCAGCGTCGGCTCCTACAATGAGCAGTTCTTC.

On this clone itself: Other DNA sequences of this sample code for an identical CDR3. This chain joins TRBV11-2 and TRBJ2-7, with D perhaps assigned TRBD1 or TRBD2 (5 bases each). V lost 5 bases and J 7 bases, leaving 18 bases between the germline ends. Germline CDR1 reads SGHAT; CDR2 reads FQNNGV. The CDR3 loop spans 14 amino acids. Here the CDR3 reads CASSPRPGAPEQYF. DNA for the CDR3: TGTGCCAGCAGCCCCCGACCCGGGGCCCCGGAGCAGTACTTC. The whole variable domain, remainder taken from reference TRBV11-2 and TRBJ2-7, is EAGVAQSPRYKIIEKRQSVAFWCNPISGHATLYWYQQILGQGPKLLIQFQNNGVVDDSQLPKDRFSAERLKGVDSTLKIQPAKLEDSAVYLCASSPRPGAPEQYFGPGTRLTVT.

For the CDR3, the DNA is TGTGCCAGCAGCATCAGCGGGAGTAGGAACAATGAGCAGTTCTTC. Translated, it gives CASSISGSRNNEQFF. V usage is TRBV11-2 and J usage is TRBJ2-1; TRBD2 agrees at 8 bases. CDR1 is SGHAT, CDR2 FQNNGV, per germline. With V trimmed by 5 bases and J by 5 bases, 8 bases remained unmatched. The CDR3 sequence is 15 residues long.